This T cell receptor beta chain was captured in a study of blood T cell repertoires in COVID-19. The data were produced by immunoSEQ multiplex PCR, yet TCRdb's version contains in-frame clones alone and is incomplete. The sample lists 100,000 to 150,000 clones; around 80% were seen once. CDR3 length: 19 amino acids. The sequence came from a man aged 40-55 years with acute COVID-19. The V call is TRBV21-1, the J call TRBJ1-3; TRBD1, the table's D call, was not compared with the DNA. TRBV21-1 is a known pseudogene. Sequences were obtained from PBMCs or T cells enriched from blood (not recorded which). CDR3 in DNA: TGTGCCAGCAGGGGGCCCCGAATTCGGACAGGCCGCTCTGGAAACACCATATATTTT. This sequence encodes CASRGPRIRTGRSGNTIYF.